The following is a T cell receptor beta chain sequence with its context. This CDR3 is 11 amino acids long. Between the trimmed V and J ends, which lost 7 bases and 8 bases, there was a span of 11 bases. Germline CDR1 is MDHEN and CDR2 is SYDVKM. The data were taken from a study of shared clonotypes between healthy human individuals. The repertoire was sequenced with immunoSEQ multiplex PCR; TCRdb's copy has only in-frame clones and lacks some. The sample contains 2 million to 2.5 million clones, less than 95% of which appear only once. The TCR sequence derives from a man aged 18 to 29 in good health. Some clones in this sample may be carry-over from other donors' samples. The chain recombines TRBV28 with TRBJ1-2; D not certain. Source material: naive CD4+ T cells from PBMCs. Documented subset: CD45RA+ positively selected. The CDR3 sequence is CASNGVRGYTF. For the CDR3, the DNA is TGTGCCAGCAACGGGGTGCGGGGCTACACCTTC.